This TCR beta chain was captured by sequencing in a study of control samples from healthy donors and cancer patients. The germline gives CDR1 SGDLS, CDR2 YYNGEE. Losses at the gene ends were 0 bases for V and 8 bases for J; bases not matched to a gene: 6. This CDR3 is 15 amino acids long. Produced via immunoSEQ multiplex PCR; TCRdb's table is partial and in-frame only. In the table there are tens of thousands of clones, approximately 84% of which are singletons. The rearrangement joins TRBV9 to TRBJ2-1; 9 positions agree with TRBD2. This sequence was found in a man aged 65 to 79 with lung cancer. Input material: PBMCs. The CDR3 DNA sequence: TGTGCCAGCAGCGTAGGGAGCGGGGGGATGGATGAGCAGTTCTTC. Its translation is CASSVGSGGMDEQFF.